The sequence of this TCR beta chain was determined in a study of T cells after yellow fever vaccination. This clonotype is categorized as medium-sized. TCRdb independently ran MiXCR on the 5' RACE reads; one entry per CDR3 protein. The repertoire includes about 49,000 distinct CDR3 sequences, 7.4% of them detected once, and 25% to 30% sits in the top ten. The ends lost 8 bases at V and 4 bases at J; junction bases unmatched: 7. This CDR3 spans 15 amino acids. Germline lookup yields CDR1 SGHAT and CDR2 FQNNGV. This sequence joins TRBV11-2 and TRBJ2-2; 10 nucleotides match TRBD2. This receptor was taken from a man between 18 and 29 years old who received the YFV17D yellow fever vaccine. The sequencing used CD8+ T cells sorted from PBMCs, collected around 14 days after the first yellow fever vaccination. The CDR3 region is CASWGGLALTGELFF. The DNA for the CDR3 is TGTGCCAGCTGGGGGGGACTAGCGCTCACCGGGGAGCTGTTTTTT. Full variable domain (rest looked up from reference TRBV11-2 and TRBJ2-2): EAGVAQSPRYKIIEKRQSVAFWCNPISGHATLYWYQQILGQGPKLLIQFQNNGVVDDSQLPKDRFSAERLKGVDSTLKIQPAKLEDSAVYLCASWGGLALTGELFFGEGSRLTVL.